The T cell receptor beta chain described here comes from a study of cytomegalovirus exposure and HLA in healthy donors. Study-level points and caveats: What a later analysis reportedly showed was that an Asian-associated ancestry cluster had fewer N-insertions than the approximately 670-donor mean. Generally TCR sequences proved uncommon, though certain public TCRs appeared in numerous donors. In a later analysis, across HLA loci, associated TCR counts were highest for DRB1, lowest for HLA-C. In an earlier analysis, in approximately 630 donors, most V segments appeared productive either ~87% or ~30% of the time.

The primer mix had 60 Vbeta and 13 Jbeta primers. The table came from immunoSEQ multiplex PCR; TCRdb's copy has only in-frame clones and leaves some out. The sample lists 100,000 to 150,000 clones, around 79% occurring once. This clone was counted between two and nine times. Its specificity is not known. The CDR3 covers 14 residues. The V gene end was trimmed by 10 bases and the J gene end by 1 base; junction bases not matched to a gene: 6. Per germline, CDR1 SNHLY and CDR2 FYNNEI. This TCR was sampled from a woman aged 40 to 49 in good health and CMV-seronegative. The J gene is TRBJ2-7, the V gene TRBV2; 11 positions match TRBD2. The sequenced sample was PBMCs. As DNA, the CDR3 is TGTGCCACAAGGGGACTAGCGGAGTCCTACGAGCAGTACTTC. This encodes CATRGLAESYEQYF.